These T cell receptor beta chains were read from a single sample in a study of HIV-infected patients and healthy controls. TCRdb re-analysed the 5' RACE reads in MiXCR, keeping a single row per CDR3 protein. The sample shows under 9,000 distinct CDR3 sequences, under 8% of them seen only once. Sequences were derived from blood, sampled before antiretroviral therapy. The receptors derive from an adult with HIV infection. Both conserved end residues are part of each CDR3. A D gene is named only where the DNA matches it firmly. Clone size appears in some rows only: once, few, many, or a class for an expanded clone.

j_gene	d_gene	v_gene	abundance	CDR3aa	CDR3nt
TRBJ1-1	.	TRBV3-1	medium-sized	CASSQERNGAFF	TGTGCCAGCAGCCAAGAAAGGAACGGGGCTTTCTTT
TRBJ1-1	.	TRBV20-1	medium-sized	CSARTLTKNNPFF	TGCAGTGCGAGAACACTCACCAAAAATAACCCTTTCTTT
TRBJ2-1	TRBD2	TRBV4-3	many	CASSERTSGLLYNEQFF	TGCGCCAGCAGCGAACGGACTAGCGGACTTCTCTACAATGAGCAGTTCTTC
TRBJ1-2	.	TRBV18	many	CASSPSGDYGYTF	TGTGCCAGCTCACCATCAGGGGACTATGGCTACACCTTC
TRBJ2-1	.	TRBV29-1	medium-sized	CSVEGEFSGSDAYNEQFF	TGCAGCGTTGAAGGCGAGTTTTCCGGGAGTGACGCCTACAATGAGCAGTTCTTC
TRBJ1-6	.	TRBV30	.	CAWSVWTYNSPLHF	TGTGCCTGGAGTGTATGGACCTATAATTCACCCCTCCACTTT
TRBJ2-3	.	TRBV20-1	.	CSARGGTAADTQYF	TGCAGTGCTAGGGGGGGGACAGCGGCAGATACGCAGTATTTT
TRBJ1-1	.	TRBV14	many	CASSHQTLRGNTEAFF	TGTGCCAGCAGCCACCAAACCCTCAGGGGTAACACTGAAGCTTTCTTT
TRBJ1-2	.	TRBV20-1	medium-sized	CTSWKGPVWGYTF	TGCACCTCCTGGAAGGGACCAGTATGGGGCTACACCTTC
TRBJ1-1	.	TRBV6-5	.	CASSYRPGHWNTEAFF	TGTGCCAGCAGTTACCGCCCCGGACACTGGAACACTGAAGCTTTCTTT
TRBJ2-7	.	TRBV11-2	many	CASSLGVDIEQYF	TGTGCCAGCAGCTTAGGGGTGGACATCGAGCAGTACTTC
TRBJ2-3	TRBD2	TRBV25-1	medium-sized	CASSEYRGSGGEDTQYF	TGTGCCAGCAGTGAATACCGAGGTAGCGGGGGGGAGGATACGCAGTATTTT
TRBJ1-4	.	TRBV5-1	.	CASSLEPEKLFF	TGCGCCAGCAGCTTGGAACCTGAAAAACTGTTTTTT
TRBJ1-6	.	TRBV4-3	medium-sized	CASSQESGWGNSPLHF	TGCGCCAGCAGCCAAGAGTCGGGTTGGGGGAATTCACCCCTCCACTTT
TRBJ1-6	TRBD1	TRBV7-2	many	CASSLRQGNSPLHF	TGTGCCAGCAGCTTACGACAGGGTAATTCACCCCTCCACTTT
TRBJ2-1	.	TRBV5-1	many	CASSLEGQSIGYNEQFF	TGCGCCAGCAGCTTGGAGGGACAATCAATAGGCTACAATGAGCAGTTCTTC
TRBJ2-3	.	TRBV9	.	CASSVGEGSTATQYF	TGTGCCAGCAGCGTAGGCGAAGGAAGCACTGCTACGCAGTATTTT
TRBJ2-3	.	TRBV5-4	.	CASSLGVGSTDTQYF	TGTGCCAGCAGCTTGGGGGTCGGGAGCACAGATACGCAGTATTTT
TRBJ1-2	.	TRBV2	.	CASSEEGPTGLPGYTF	TGTGCCAGCAGTGAAGAGGGTCCGACGGGGCTCCCCGGCTACACCTTC
TRBJ1-1	.	TRBV5-1	many	CASRVGAEAFF	TGCGCCAGCAGAGTGGGGGCTGAAGCTTTCTTT
TRBJ2-1	TRBD1	TRBV9	.	CASSVLDQGVHNEQFF	TGTGCCAGCAGCGTACTGGATCAGGGGGTGCACAATGAGCAGTTCTTC
TRBJ1-2	TRBD1	TRBV3-1	few	CASSAWTGGAGYGYTF	TGTGCCAGCAGCGCCTGGACAGGGGGCGCGGGCTATGGCTACACCTTC
TRBJ2-3	.	TRBV29-1	few	CSVRAGVTDTQYF	TGCAGCGTTAGGGCAGGTGTCACAGATACGCAGTATTTT
TRBJ2-7	.	TRBV6-6	many	CASSQVNGEQYF	TGTGCCAGCAGCCAAGTCAACGGCGAGCAGTACTTC
TRBJ1-5	TRBD1	TRBV2	medium-sized	CASRAGTGYNQPQHF	TGTGCCAGCAGAGCCGGGACAGGTTACAATCAGCCCCAGCATTTT
TRBJ1-5	.	TRBV6-5	hyperexpanded	CASSYSLGSDQPQHF	TGTGCCAGCAGTTACTCGTTGGGGTCGGATCAGCCCCAGCATTTT
TRBJ1-5	TRBD1	TRBV7-9	few	CASSSTGAQPQHF	TGTGCCAGCAGCTCAACAGGGGCCCAGCCCCAGCATTTT
TRBJ2-1	.	TRBV15	.	CATSPPFGGNEQFF	TGTGCCACCAGTCCCCCCTTTGGGGGGAATGAGCAGTTCTTC
TRBJ1-3	.	TRBV10-3	few	CAINTGSSGNTIYF	TGTGCCATCAACACAGGGTCCTCTGGAAACACCATATATTTT
TRBJ2-7	TRBD2	TRBV20-1	many	CSAKPGLAVYEQYF	TGCAGTGCTAAACCCGGACTAGCGGTATACGAGCAGTACTTC
TRBJ1-1	.	TRBV6-6	medium-sized	CASSLTGNTEAFF	TGTGCCAGCAGTTTGACAGGAAACACTGAAGCTTTCTTT
TRBJ1-1	TRBD1	TRBV28	few	CASSLLGQGRTEAFF	TGTGCCAGCAGTCTTCTAGGACAGGGGAGGACTGAAGCTTTCTTT
TRBJ1-1	.	TRBV13	many	CASSLEAGYTEAFF	TGTGCCAGCAGCTTAGAAGCAGGGTACACTGAAGCTTTCTTT
TRBJ1-5	TRBD1	TRBV11-2	medium-sized	CASSPTGQSNQPQHF	TGTGCCAGCAGCCCAACGGGACAGAGCAATCAGCCCCAGCATTTT
TRBJ2-7	TRBD2	TRBV20-1	.	CSAQPPGTTYEQYF	TGCAGTGCCCAACCACCCGGGACTACCTACGAGCAGTACTTC
TRBJ2-6	TRBD2	TRBV10-3	medium-sized	CAIREAGGHLSGANVLTF	TGTGCCATCAGGGAAGCGGGAGGACACCTCTCTGGGGCCAACGTCCTGACTTTC
TRBJ1-1	.	TRBV2	medium-sized	CASSEEWQGLLNTEAFF	TGTGCCAGCAGTGAAGAATGGCAGGGACTATTGAACACTGAAGCTTTCTTT
TRBJ2-2	.	TRBV29-1	few	CSVEDLGTRLNTGELFF	TGCAGCGTTGAAGATCTTGGGACCCGACTTAACACCGGGGAGCTGTTTTTT
TRBJ2-7	TRBD1	TRBV5-1	.	CASSLGQGDDEQYF	TGCGCCAGCAGCTTGGGACAGGGGGACGACGAGCAGTACTTC
TRBJ2-2	.	TRBV12-3/TRBV12-4	.	CASSFEASANTGELFF	TGTGCCAGCAGTTTTGAGGCCTCGGCGAACACCGGGGAGCTGTTTTTT
TRBJ2-6	.	TRBV12-3/TRBV12-4	many	CASSSSSGANVLTF	TGTGCCAGCAGCAGCAGCTCTGGGGCCAACGTCCTGACTTTC
TRBJ1-2	.	TRBV27	many	CASRDNYGYTF	TGTGCCAGCAGAGACAACTATGGCTACACCTTC
TRBJ1-1	.	TRBV9	medium-sized	CASSVDQGNTEAFF	TGTGCCAGCAGCGTAGATCAGGGGAACACTGAAGCTTTCTTT
TRBJ2-1	TRBD2	TRBV27	few	CASSFRTSGRAYYNEQFF	TGTGCCAGCAGTTTTAGGACTAGCGGGAGGGCCTATTACAATGAGCAGTTCTTC